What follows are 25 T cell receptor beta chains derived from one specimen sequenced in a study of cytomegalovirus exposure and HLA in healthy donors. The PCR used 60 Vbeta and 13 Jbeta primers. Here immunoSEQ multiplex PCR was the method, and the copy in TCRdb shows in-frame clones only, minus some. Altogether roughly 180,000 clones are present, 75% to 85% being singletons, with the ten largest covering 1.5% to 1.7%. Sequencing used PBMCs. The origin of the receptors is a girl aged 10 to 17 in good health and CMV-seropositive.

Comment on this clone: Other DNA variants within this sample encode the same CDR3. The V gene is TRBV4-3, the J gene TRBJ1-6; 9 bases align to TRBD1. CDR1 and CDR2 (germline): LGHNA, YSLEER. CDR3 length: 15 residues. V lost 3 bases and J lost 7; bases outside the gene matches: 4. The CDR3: CASSHGTGTNSPLHF. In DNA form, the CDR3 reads TGCGCCAGCAGCCACGGGACAGGGACCAATTCACCCCTCCACTTT.

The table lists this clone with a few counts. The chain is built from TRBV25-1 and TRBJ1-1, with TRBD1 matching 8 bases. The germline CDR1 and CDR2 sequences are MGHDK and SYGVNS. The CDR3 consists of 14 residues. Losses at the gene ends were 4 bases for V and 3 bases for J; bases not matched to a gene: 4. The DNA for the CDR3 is TGTGCCAGCAGTGCGGGGACAGGTTACACTGAAGCTTTCTTT. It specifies CASSAGTGYTEAFF.

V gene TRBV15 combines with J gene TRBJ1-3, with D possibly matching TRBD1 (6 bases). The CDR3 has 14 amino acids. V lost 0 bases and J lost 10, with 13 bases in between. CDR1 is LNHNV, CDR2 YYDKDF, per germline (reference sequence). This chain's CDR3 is CATSRDWDIQTIYF. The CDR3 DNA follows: TGTGCCACCAGCAGAGATTGGGACATCCAGACCATATATTTT.

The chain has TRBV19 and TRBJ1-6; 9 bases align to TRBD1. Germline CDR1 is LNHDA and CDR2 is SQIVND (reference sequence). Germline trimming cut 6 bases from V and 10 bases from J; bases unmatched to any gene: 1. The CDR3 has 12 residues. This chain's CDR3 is CASRQGASPLHF. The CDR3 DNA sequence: TGTGCCAGTAGACAGGGGGCGTCACCCCTCCACTTT.

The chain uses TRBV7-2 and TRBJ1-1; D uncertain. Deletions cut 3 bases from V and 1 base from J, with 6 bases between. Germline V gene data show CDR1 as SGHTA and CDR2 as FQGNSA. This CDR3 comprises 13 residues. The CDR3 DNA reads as TGTGCCAGCAGCTTCCGGGGGAACACTGAAGCTTTCTTT. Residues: CASSFRGNTEAFF.

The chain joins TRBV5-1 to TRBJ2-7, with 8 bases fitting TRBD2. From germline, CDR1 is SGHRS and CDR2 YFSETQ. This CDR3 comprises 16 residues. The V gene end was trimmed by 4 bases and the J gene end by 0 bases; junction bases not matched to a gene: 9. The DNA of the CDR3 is TGCGCCAGCAGCCCGGGGGGGCCTGCTATCTCCTACGAGCAGTACTTC. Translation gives CASSPGGPAISYEQYF.

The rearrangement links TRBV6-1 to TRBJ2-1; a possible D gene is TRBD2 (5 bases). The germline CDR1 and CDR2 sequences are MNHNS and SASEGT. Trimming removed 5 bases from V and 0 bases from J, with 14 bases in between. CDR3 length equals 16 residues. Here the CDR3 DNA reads TGTGCCAGCAGTAAAGACCGGCGGGCCTCCTACAATGAGCAGTTCTTC. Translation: CASSKDRRASYNEQFF.

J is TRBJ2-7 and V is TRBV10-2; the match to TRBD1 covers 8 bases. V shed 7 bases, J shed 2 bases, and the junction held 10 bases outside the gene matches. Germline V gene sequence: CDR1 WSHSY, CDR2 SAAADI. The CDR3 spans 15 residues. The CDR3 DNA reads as TGCGCCAGCATCGAAGCCGGGACAGGCACCTACGAGCAGTACTTC. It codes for CASIEAGTGTYEQYF.

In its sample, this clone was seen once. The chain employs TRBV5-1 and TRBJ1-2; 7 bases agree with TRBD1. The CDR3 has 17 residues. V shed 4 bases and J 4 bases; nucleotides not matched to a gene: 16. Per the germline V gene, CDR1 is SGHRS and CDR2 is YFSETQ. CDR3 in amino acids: CASSPYRDSQRPYGYTF. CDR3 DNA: TGCGCCAGCAGCCCATACCGGGACAGTCAACGCCCCTATGGCTACACCTTC.

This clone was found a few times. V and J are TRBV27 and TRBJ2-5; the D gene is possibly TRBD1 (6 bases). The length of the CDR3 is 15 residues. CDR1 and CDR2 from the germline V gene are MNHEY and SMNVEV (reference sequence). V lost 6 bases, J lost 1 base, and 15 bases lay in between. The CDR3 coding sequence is TGTGCCAGCAGCCTCCAAGGGGGACCCCAAGAGACCCAGTACTTC. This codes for CASSLQGGPQETQYF.

CDR3 coding DNA: TGTGCCAGCAGGACAGGGGCTAATTCACCCCTCCACTTT. Protein product: CASRTGANSPLHF. The J gene is TRBJ1-6, the V gene TRBV25-1, with 8 positions matching TRBD1. Trimming at V came to 6 bases and at J to 6 bases, leaving 1 base not matched to a gene. This CDR3 has 13 residues. Germline CDR1 reads MGHDK; CDR2 reads SYGVNS.

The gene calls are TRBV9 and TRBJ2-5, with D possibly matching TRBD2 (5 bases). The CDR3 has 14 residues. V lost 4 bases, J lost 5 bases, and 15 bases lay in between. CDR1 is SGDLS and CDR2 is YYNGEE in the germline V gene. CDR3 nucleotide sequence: TGTGCCAGCAGCCCACGAGGAGGCGGGGAGACCCAGTACTTC. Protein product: CASSPRGGGETQYF.

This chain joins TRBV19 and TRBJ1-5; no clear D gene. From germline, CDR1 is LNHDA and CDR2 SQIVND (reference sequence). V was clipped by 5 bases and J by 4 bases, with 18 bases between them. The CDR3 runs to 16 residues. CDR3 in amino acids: CASSLWENLANQPQHF. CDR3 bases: TGTGCCAGTAGTCTCTGGGAGAATTTAGCGAATCAGCCCCAGCATTTT. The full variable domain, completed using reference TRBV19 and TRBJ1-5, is DGGITQSPKYLFRKEGQNVTLSCEQNLNHDAMYWYRQDPGQGLRLIYYSQIVNDFQKGDIAEGYSVSREKKESFPLTVTSAQKNPTAFYLCASSLWENLANQPQHFGDGTRLSIL.

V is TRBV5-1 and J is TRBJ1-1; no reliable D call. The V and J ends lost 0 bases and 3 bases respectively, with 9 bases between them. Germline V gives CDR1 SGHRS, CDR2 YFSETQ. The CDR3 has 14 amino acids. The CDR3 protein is CASSLDGLDTEAFF. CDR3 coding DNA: TGCGCCAGCAGCTTGGACGGGTTGGACACTGAAGCTTTCTTT.

CDR3 region: CASSQVVVAGEQYF. The CDR3 nucleotides are TGCGCCAGCAGCCAAGTCGTCGTGGCGGGCGAGCAGTACTTC. V is TRBV4-3 and J is TRBJ2-7, with D tentatively TRBD2 (5 bases). The CDR3 is 14 residues long. Trimming shortened V by 1 base and J by 6 bases, and 13 bases separated the two germline ends. Per germline, CDR1 LGHNA and CDR2 YSLEER.

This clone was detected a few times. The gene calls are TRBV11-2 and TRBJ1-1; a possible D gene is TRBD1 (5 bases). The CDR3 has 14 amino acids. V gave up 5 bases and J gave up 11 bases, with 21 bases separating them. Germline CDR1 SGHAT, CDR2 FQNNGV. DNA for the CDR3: TGTGCCAGCAGCCATTCTTGGGGCGCCCAAGGGGCTTTCTTT. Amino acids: CASSHSWGAQGAFF. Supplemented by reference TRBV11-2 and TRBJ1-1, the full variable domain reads EAGVAQSPRYKIIEKRQSVAFWCNPISGHATLYWYQQILGQGPKLLIQFQNNGVVDDSQLPKDRFSAERLKGVDSTLKIQPAKLEDSAVYLCASSHSWGAQGAFFGQGTRLTVV.

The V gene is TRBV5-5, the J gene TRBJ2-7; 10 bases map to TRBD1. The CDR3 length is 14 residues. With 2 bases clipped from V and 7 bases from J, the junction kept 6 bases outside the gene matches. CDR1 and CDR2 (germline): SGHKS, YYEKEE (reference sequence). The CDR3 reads CASSFGQGDGEQYF. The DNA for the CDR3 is TGTGCCAGCAGCTTTGGACAGGGGGATGGGGAGCAGTACTTC.

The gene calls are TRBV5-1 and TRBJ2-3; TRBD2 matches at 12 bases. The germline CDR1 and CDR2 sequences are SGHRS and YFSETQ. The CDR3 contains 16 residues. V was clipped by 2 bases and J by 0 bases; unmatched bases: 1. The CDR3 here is CASSFGLAGSTDTQYF. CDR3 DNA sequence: TGCGCCAGCAGCTTCGGACTAGCGGGGAGCACAGATACGCAGTATTTT.

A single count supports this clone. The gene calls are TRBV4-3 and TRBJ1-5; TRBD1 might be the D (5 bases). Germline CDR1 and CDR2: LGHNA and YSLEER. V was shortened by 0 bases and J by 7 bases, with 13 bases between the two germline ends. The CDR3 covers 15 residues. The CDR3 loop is CASSQERRPGQPQHF. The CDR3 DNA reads TGCGCCAGCAGCCAAGAACGGCGGCCAGGGCAGCCCCAGCATTTT.

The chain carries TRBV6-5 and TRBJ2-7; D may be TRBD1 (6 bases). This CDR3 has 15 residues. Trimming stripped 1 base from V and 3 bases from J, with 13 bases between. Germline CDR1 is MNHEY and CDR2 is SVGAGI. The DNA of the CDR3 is TGTGCCAGCAGTTACTTTAGGCAGGGGAACTACGAGCAGTACTTC. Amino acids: CASSYFRQGNYEQYF.

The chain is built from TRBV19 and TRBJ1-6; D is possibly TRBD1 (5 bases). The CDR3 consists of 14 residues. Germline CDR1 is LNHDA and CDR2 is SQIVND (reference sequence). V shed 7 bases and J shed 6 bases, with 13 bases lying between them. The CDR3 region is CASMGWGGNSPLHF. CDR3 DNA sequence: TGTGCCAGTATGGGCTGGGGGGGTAATTCACCCCTCCACTTT.

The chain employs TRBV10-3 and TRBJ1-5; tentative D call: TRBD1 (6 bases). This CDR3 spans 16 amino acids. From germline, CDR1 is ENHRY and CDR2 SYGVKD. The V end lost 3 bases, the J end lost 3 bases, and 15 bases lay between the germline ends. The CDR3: CAISEGSGVNNQPQHF. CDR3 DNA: TGTGCCATCAGTGAAGGGTCAGGGGTGAACAATCAGCCCCAGCATTTT.

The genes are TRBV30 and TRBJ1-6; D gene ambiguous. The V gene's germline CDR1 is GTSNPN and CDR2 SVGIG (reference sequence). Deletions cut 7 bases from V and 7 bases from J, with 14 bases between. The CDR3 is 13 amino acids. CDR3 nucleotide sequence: TGTGCCTCTGAGGCTAACTTGAATTCACCCCTCCACTTT. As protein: CASEANLNSPLHF. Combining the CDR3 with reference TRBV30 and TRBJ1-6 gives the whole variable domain SQTIHQWPATLVQPVGSPLSLECTVEGTSNPNLYWYRQAAGRGLQLLFYSVGIGQISSEVPQNLSASRPQDRQFILSSKKLLLSDSGFYLCASEANLNSPLHFGNGTRLTVT.

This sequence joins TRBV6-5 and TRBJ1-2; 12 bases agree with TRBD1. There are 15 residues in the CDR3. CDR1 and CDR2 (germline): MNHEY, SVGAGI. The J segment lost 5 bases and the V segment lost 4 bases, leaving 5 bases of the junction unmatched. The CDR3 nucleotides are TGTGCCAGCAGTTCGGGACAGGGGGCATGGTATGGCTACACCTTC. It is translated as CASSSGQGAWYGYTF.

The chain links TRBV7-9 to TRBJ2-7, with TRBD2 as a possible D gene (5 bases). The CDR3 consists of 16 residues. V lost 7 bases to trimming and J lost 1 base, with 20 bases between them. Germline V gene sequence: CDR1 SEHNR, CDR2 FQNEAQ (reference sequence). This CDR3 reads CASTTGPERGSYEQYF. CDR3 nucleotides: TGTGCCAGCACCACTGGACCTGAGCGCGGGTCCTACGAGCAGTACTTC.